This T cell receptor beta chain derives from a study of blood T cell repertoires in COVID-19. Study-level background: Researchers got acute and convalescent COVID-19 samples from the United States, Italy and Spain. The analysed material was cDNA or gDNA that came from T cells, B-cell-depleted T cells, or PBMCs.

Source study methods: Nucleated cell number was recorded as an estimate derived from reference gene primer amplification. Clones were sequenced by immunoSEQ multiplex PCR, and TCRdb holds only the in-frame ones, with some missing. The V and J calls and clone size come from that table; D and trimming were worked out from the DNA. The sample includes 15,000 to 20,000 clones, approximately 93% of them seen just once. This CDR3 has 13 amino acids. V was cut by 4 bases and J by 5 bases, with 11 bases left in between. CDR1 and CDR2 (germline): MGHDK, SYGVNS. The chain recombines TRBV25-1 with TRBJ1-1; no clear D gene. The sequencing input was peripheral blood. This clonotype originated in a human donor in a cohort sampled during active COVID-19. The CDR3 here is CASSVGSGTEAFF. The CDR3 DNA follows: TGTGCCAGCAGTGTAGGCTCAGGTACTGAAGCTTTCTTT. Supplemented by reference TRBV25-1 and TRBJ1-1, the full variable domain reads EADIYQTPRYLVIGTGKKITLECSQTMGHDKMYWYQQDPGMELHLIHYSYGVNSTEKGDLSSESTVSRIRTEHFPLTLESARPSHTSQYLCASSVGSGTEAFFGQGTRLTVV.